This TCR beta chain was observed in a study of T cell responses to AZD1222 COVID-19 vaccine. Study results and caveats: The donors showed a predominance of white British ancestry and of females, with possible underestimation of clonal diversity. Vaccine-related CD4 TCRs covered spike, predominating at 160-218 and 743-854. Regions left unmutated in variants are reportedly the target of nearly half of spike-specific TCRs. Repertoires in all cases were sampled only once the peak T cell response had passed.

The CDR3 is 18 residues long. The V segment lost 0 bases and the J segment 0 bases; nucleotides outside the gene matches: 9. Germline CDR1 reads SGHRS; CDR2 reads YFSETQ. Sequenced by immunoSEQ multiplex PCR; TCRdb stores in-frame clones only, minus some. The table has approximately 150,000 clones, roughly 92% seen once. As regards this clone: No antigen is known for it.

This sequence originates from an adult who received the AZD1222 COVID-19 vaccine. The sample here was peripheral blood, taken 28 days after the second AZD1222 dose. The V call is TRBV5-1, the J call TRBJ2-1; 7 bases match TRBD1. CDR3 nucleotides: TGCGCCAGCAGCTTGGGGGCCCCCACAGGGGCCTCCTACAATGAGCAGTTCTTC. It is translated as CASSLGAPTGASYNEQFF.